These T cell receptor beta chains were read from a single sample in a study of cytomegalovirus exposure and HLA in healthy donors. The repertoire was sequenced with immunoSEQ multiplex PCR; TCRdb's copy has only in-frame clones and lacks some. The table includes about 130,000 clones, about 80% detected once. Sequenced: PBMCs. These receptors all come from a woman between 45 and 65 years old in good health and CMV-seronegative. The CDR3 runs from the conserved cysteine through the conserved F or W. The D gene is left open where the match is weak. Size is stated for part of the rows, as once, few or many counts, or as a class when the clone is expanded.

j_call | v_call | d_call | clone_size | cdr3_nt | cdr3_aa
TRBJ2-7 | TRBV7-2 | TRBD2 | . | TGTGCCAGCAGCTCATTCACGGGAGGGGGGATCTACGAGCAGTACTTC | CASSSFTGGGIYEQYF
TRBJ1-3 | TRBV14 | . | . | TGTGCCAGCAGCCAAGTAGCCGGAAACACCATATATTTT | CASSQVAGNTIYF
TRBJ1-2 | TRBV5-6 | . | . | TGTGCCAGCAGCTTGGCGGGGGGCTACACCTTC | CASSLAGGYTF
TRBJ1-5 | TRBV19 | TRBD1 | . | TGTGCCAGTAGTGCGGGACAGGGGAGCAATCAGCCCCAGCATTTT | CASSAGQGSNQPQHF
TRBJ2-3 | TRBV5-1 | . | few | TGCGCCAGCAGCTTGGGGACTTCAGATACGCAGTATTTT | CASSLGTSDTQYF
TRBJ1-5 | TRBV7-9 | . | . | TGTGCCAGCAGCTTAGACACCAAGCCCCAGCATTTT | CASSLDTKPQHF
TRBJ2-5 | TRBV7-9 | . | . | TGTGCCAGCAGCTTAGATGGGGGCGGCCAAGAGACCCAGTACTTC | CASSLDGGGQETQYF
TRBJ1-1 | TRBV7-8 | . | many | TGTGCCAGCAGCTTAGAGAGGGTAGGAGCTTTCTTT | CASSLERVGAFF
TRBJ2-1 | TRBV7-8 | . | . | TGTGCCAGCAGCTTAGTATCCCTAGCGCGGAGGAATGAGCAGTTCTTC | CASSLVSLARRNEQFF
TRBJ1-1 | TRBV19 | . | few | TGTGCCAGCTTGTTTACAGGGAACACTGAAGCTTTCTTT | CASLFTGNTEAFF
TRBJ1-1 | TRBV5-6 | . | . | TGTGCCAGCAGCCAAAGGGAGTCGAGGATGAACACTGAAGCTTTCTTT | CASSQRESRMNTEAFF
TRBJ2-7 | TRBV2 | TRBD1 | . | TGTGCCAGCAGCTGGAGGGGGACAGGGGGCCTAGGTTACGAGCAGTACTTC | CASSWRGTGGLGYEQYF
TRBJ2-2 | TRBV15 | TRBD2 | . | TGTGCCACCAGCAGAGGCTCGCTAGCGGGAGTATGGGGAGGCACCGGGGAGCTGTTTTTT | CATSRGSLAGVWGGTGELFF
TRBJ2-7 | TRBV27 | . | . | TGTGCCAGCAGTACGAACTACCGGGACAACTCCTACGAGCAGTACTTC | CASSTNYRDNSYEQYF